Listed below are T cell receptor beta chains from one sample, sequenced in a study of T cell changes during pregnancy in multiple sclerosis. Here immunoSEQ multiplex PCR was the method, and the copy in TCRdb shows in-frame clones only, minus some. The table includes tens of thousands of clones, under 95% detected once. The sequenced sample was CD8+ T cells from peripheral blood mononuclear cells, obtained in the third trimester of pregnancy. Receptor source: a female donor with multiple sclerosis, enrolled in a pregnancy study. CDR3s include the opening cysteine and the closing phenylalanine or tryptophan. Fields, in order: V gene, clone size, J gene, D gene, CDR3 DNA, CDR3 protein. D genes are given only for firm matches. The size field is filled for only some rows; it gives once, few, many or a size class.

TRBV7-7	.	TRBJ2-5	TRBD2	TGTGCTAGCAGCTGGGGCCCTACTAGCGAACAAGAGACCCAGTACTTC	CASSWGPTSEQETQYF
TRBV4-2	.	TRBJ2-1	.	TGTGCCAGCAGCCCAGGGACCTACAATGAGCAGTTCTTC	CASSPGTYNEQFF
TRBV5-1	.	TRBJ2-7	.	TGCGCCAGCAGCTCGGTCCCAGGGGACGAGCAGTACTTC	CASSSVPGDEQYF
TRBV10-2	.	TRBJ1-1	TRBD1	TGCGCCAGCATCCAATTCACAGGGGGTGTCACTGAAGCTTTCTTT	CASIQFTGGVTEAFF
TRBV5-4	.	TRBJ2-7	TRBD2	TGTGCCAGCAGCACCGTCGGGGGACTAGCGGGAGAGGGTAACTTC	CASSTVGGLAGEGNF
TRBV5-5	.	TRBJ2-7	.	TGTGCCAGCAGCGGCGGGAAAGCGAGGGACGAGCAGTACTTC	CASSGGKARDEQYF
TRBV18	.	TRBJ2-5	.	TGTGCCAGCTCACCAAACTTACAAGAGACCCAGTACTTC	CASSPNLQETQYF
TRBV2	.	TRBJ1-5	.	TGTGCCAGCAGTGTGGCAATAAGTAGCAATCAGCCCCAGCATTTT	CASSVAISSNQPQHF
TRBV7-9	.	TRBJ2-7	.	TGTGCCAGCAGCTTAGGTTCCCTCTACGAGCAGTACTTC	CASSLGSLYEQYF
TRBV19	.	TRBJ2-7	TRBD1	TGTGCCAGTAGTATAACGTCTAGGACAGGGATGTACGAGCAGTACTTC	CASSITSRTGMYEQYF
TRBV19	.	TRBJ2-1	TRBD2	TGTGCCAGTAGTATTAGGCGCGGGGCTAGCGGGAGGTTCAATGAGCAGTTCTTC	CASSIRRGASGRFNEQFF
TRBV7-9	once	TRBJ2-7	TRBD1	TGTGCCAGCAGCTTCCGGGACAGGGCATCCTACGAGCAGTACTTC	CASSFRDRASYEQYF
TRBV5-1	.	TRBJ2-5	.	TGCGCCAGCAGCTTGAGGGGGACGGGTGGGGAGACCCAGTACTTC	CASSLRGTGGETQYF
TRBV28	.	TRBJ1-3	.	TGTGCCGGGTCCAAGGGGAGGCCTTACTCTGGAAACACCATATATTTT	CAGSKGRPYSGNTIYF
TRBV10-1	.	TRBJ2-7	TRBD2	TGCGCCAGCACTAGCGGGAGGCGACATTACGAGCAGTACTTC	CASTSGRRHYEQYF
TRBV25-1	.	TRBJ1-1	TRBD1	TGTGCCAGCAGTGATCTACCGGGACAGGGAACCAACACTGAAGCTTTCTTT	CASSDLPGQGTNTEAFF
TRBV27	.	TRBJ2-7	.	TGTGCCTCCTCCGGCGGGTACGCGTACGAGCAGTACTTC	CASSGGYAYEQYF
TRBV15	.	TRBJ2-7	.	TGTGCCACCAGCAGTATGACTAGTTCTACTGAGTACGAGCAGTACTTC	CATSSMTSSTEYEQYF
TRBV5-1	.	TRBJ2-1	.	TGCGCCAGCAGGGCCCCAGGGCAAGAGCAGTTCTTC	CASRAPGQEQFF
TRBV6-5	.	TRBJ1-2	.	TGTGCCAGCAGTTACTCTCCGAGTGGTGGCTACACCTTC	CASSYSPSGGYTF
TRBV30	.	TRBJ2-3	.	TGTGCCCACCGAGACGCGGTTACGCAGTATTTT	CAHRDAVTQYF
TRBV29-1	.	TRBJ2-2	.	TGCAGCGTTGTGGGGCGCGGGACCGGGGAGCTGTTTTTT	CSVVGRGTGELFF
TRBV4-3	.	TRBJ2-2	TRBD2	TGCGCCAGCAGCCAAGATCACACGGGAGGCACCGGGGAGCTGTTTTTT	CASSQDHTGGTGELFF
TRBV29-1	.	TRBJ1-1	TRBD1	TGCAGCGTTGCCGACCCCGGGACAGGGAACACTGAAGCTTTCTTT	CSVADPGTGNTEAFF
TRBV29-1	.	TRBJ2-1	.	TGCAGCGTTGAAGCTTGGCAGGTCTACAATGAGCAGTTCTTC	CSVEAWQVYNEQFF
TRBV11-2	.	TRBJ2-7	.	TGTGCCAGCAGCTTGGGAGCGGTCCCTATCCAGTTC	CASSLGAVPIQF
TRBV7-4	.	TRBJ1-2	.	TGTGCCAGCAGCCGAGACGAGGTGGGCTATGGCTACACCTTC	CASSRDEVGYGYTF
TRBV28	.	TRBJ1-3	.	TGTGCCAGCAGTCTCAGTGGAAACACCATATATTTT	CASSLSGNTIYF
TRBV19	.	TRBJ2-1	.	TGTGCCAGTAGTATAGAACACAGGAGCTCCTACAATGAGCAGTTCTTC	CASSIEHRSSYNEQFF
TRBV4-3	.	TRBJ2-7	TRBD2	TGCGCCAGCAGCCGCGGTTTTTGGAGCGGGAGGTACGAGCAGTACTTC	CASSRGFWSGRYEQYF
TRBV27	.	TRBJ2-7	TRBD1	TGTGCCAGCAGTTTAACCGGACAGGGGATTTCCGAGCAGTACTTC	CASSLTGQGISEQYF
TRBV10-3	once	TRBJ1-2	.	TGTGCCATTCAGGGAACGACAGTTGATGGCTACACCTTC	CAIQGTTVDGYTF
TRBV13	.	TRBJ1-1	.	TGTGCCAGCAGCGAGACTCAGGGCACTGAAGCTTTCTTT	CASSETQGTEAFF
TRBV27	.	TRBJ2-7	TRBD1	TGTGCCAGCAGTTCGCGCAGGGGGCGGAACGAGCAGTACTTC	CASSSRRGRNEQYF
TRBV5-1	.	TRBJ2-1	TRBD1	TGCGCCAGCAGCTTGGAGGGGACAGTACTTTACAATGAGCAGTTCTTC	CASSLEGTVLYNEQFF
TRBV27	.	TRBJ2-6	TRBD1	TGTGCCAGCAGTTTATCGGGGACAGCAGCCCGGGCCAACGTCCTGACTTTC	CASSLSGTAARANVLTF